This T cell receptor beta chain appears in the sequencing data of a study of T cell repertoires in ileal Crohn's disease. About the study: M6 samples are neoterminal ileum biopsies from postoperative colonoscopy.

Study observations and caveats: Sorted CD8 T cells held more high-frequency clones than CD4.

Trimming removed 6 bases at V and 5 bases at J, with 16 bases between. Germline V gives CDR1 SNHLY, CDR2 FYNNEI. This CDR3 region has 14 residues. As for this clone: The antigen is unknown.

The time point is: neoterminal ileum biopsy at postoperative endoscopy, about 6 months after surgery. Generated by immunoSEQ multiplex PCR, the TCRdb table keeps only in-frame clones and is missing some. The repertoire holds about 5,400 clones, roughly 66% seen once, with about 29% in the top ten. The sequencing input was ileal tissue. The chain employs TRBV2 and TRBJ2-5; tentatively, D is TRBD2 (7 bases). This sequence was found in an adult with Crohn's disease. The CDR3 here is CASRRGGAEETQYF. The CDR3 nucleotides read TGTGCCAGCAGGAGGGGGGGGGCCGAGGAGACCCAGTACTTC.